These 11 T cell receptor beta chains were sequenced from one sample in a study of a mutant IDH1 vaccine in newly diagnosed glioma. Sequencing used immunoSEQ multiplex PCR; TCRdb keeps in-frame clones, though not all of them. The table includes roughly 31,000 clones, about 80% detected once. Their antigen targets remain unknown. The time point denotes: week 47, end of study. Topical imiquimod was applied with each vaccine dose, which held 300 ug of mutant IDH1 20-mer peptide. The sample was PBMCs, taken from a glioma patient whose treatment included an IDH1 peptide vaccine. The receptors were sampled from a man under 40 with glioma.

This clone was recorded only once. The chain uses TRBV27 and TRBJ1-2, with TRBD1 as a possible D gene (6 bases). The CDR3 covers 15 residues. The V gene's germline CDR1 is MNHEY and CDR2 SMNVEV (reference sequence). Trimming removed 6 bases at V and 6 bases at J, with 20 bases between. The CDR3 reads CASRSVSRTEHGYTF. The CDR3, as DNA: TGTGCCAGCAGATCAGTATCGAGGACAGAACATGGCTACACCTTC.

In this sample, this clone turned up once. The rearrangement uses TRBV5-4 and TRBJ1-2; 8 positions agree with TRBD1. V shed 4 bases and J 4 bases; nucleotides not matched to a gene: 9. The germline V gene encodes CDR1 SGHNT and CDR2 YYREEE (reference sequence). The CDR3 runs to 15 residues. The CDR3 region has the DNA TGTGCCAGCAGCGGTCCGACAGGGGTGGGCTATGGCTACACCTTC. Translating it yields CASSGPTGVGYGYTF. Based on the CDR3 plus reference TRBV5-4 and TRBJ1-2, the full variable domain is ETGVTQSPTHLIKTRGQQVTLRCSSQSGHNTVSWYQQALGQGPQFIFQYYREEENGRGNFPPRFSGLQFPNYSSELNVNALELDDSALYLCASSGPTGVGYGYTFGSGTRLTVV.

The chain is built from TRBV6-5 and TRBJ2-3, with TRBD2 matching 9 bases. The V gene end was trimmed by 6 bases and the J gene end by 5 bases; junction bases not matched to a gene: 9. Per the germline V gene, CDR1 is MNHEY and CDR2 is SVGAGI. The length of the CDR3 is 15 residues. This chain's CDR3 is CASSLRGGGGDTQYF. For the CDR3, the DNA is TGTGCCAGCAGCCTCCGGGGCGGGGGGGGAGATACGCAGTATTTT.

The chain has TRBV2 and TRBJ1-5; unclear D gene. Per germline, CDR1 SNHLY and CDR2 FYNNEI. The CDR3 contains 13 residues. The V end lost 6 bases, the J end lost 0 bases, and 6 bases lay between the germline ends. CDR3 sequence reads: CASSDDSNQPQHF. The CDR3 nucleotides are TGTGCCAGCAGCGATGATAGCAATCAGCCCCAGCATTTT. Complete variable domain (other parts from reference TRBV2 and TRBJ1-5): EPEVTQTPSHQVTQMGQEVILRCVPISNHLYFYWYRQILGQKVEFLVSFYNNEISEKSEIFDDQFSVERPDGSNFTLKIRSTKLEDSAMYFCASSDDSNQPQHFGDGTRLSIL.

The rearrangement uses TRBV2 and TRBJ2-2; 16 nucleotides agree with TRBD2. Unmatched junction bases numbered 5, after V lost 6 bases and J lost 4 bases. CDR1 and CDR2 (germline): SNHLY, FYNNEI. This CDR3 spans 17 amino acids. The CDR3 region is CASRGLAGGPFTGELFF. DNA of the CDR3: TGTGCCAGCAGGGGACTAGCGGGAGGGCCATTCACCGGGGAGCTGTTTTTT. The complete variable domain, with remaining parts taken from reference TRBV2 and TRBJ2-2, reads EPEVTQTPSHQVTQMGQEVILRCVPISNHLYFYWYRQILGQKVEFLVSFYNNEISEKSEIFDDQFSVERPDGSNFTLKIRSTKLEDSAMYFCASRGLAGGPFTGELFFGEGSRLTVL.

The V and J genes are TRBV2 and TRBJ1-3, with 7 bases lining up with TRBD1. Germline V lookup: CDR1 SNHLY, CDR2 FYNNEI. This CDR3 spans 16 amino acids. Trimming removed 5 bases from V and 1 base from J; junction bases left unmatched: 8. CDR3 bases: TGTGCCAGCAGTCCCAGCCCGGACAGGTCTGGAAACACCATATATTTT. Translating gives CASSPSPDRSGNTIYF.

The chain recombines TRBV4-2 with TRBJ2-1; D unresolved. Per germline, CDR1 LGHNA and CDR2 YNFKEQ. Deletions cut 5 bases from V and 7 bases from J, with 9 bases between. The CDR3 sequence is 12 residues long. The CDR3 is CASSKVLNEQFF. The CDR3 DNA sequence: TGTGCCAGCAGCAAGGTATTAAATGAGCAGTTCTTC.

This clone was counted a few times. The chain joins TRBV27 to TRBJ2-7, with 7 bases lining up with TRBD2. Germline CDR1 is MNHEY and CDR2 is SMNVEV (reference sequence). V shed 0 bases and J 6 bases; nucleotides not matched to a gene: 8. The CDR3 extends over 15 amino acids. The CDR3 sequence is CASSLSFSLAGEQYF. CDR3 bases: TGTGCCAGCAGTTTATCCTTCTCTTTAGCGGGCGAGCAGTACTTC.

The chain couples TRBV27 to TRBJ1-5; no clear D gene. Trimming stripped 6 bases from V and 2 bases from J, with 14 bases between. This CDR3 spans 15 amino acids. CDR1 is MNHEY and CDR2 is SMNVEV in the germline V gene (reference sequence). CDR3 bases: TGTGCCAGCAGCCAATTGGGGATCGGCAATCAGCCCCAGCATTTT. Translating it yields CASSQLGIGNQPQHF.

The chain couples TRBV5-8 to TRBJ1-1, with D unclear. The V and J ends lost 2 bases and 2 bases respectively, with 7 bases between them. Germline CDR1 reads SGHTS; CDR2 reads YDEGEE. This CDR3 is 13 amino acids long. CDR3 sequence (DNA): TGTGCCAGCAGCTTCTCCGAAAACACTGAAGCTTTCTTT. This codes for CASSFSENTEAFF.

The chain is built from TRBV7-9 and TRBJ1-5; unclear D gene. The CDR3 sequence is 14 residues long. Trimming removed 4 bases at V and 3 bases at J, with 10 bases between. CDR1 is SEHNR, CDR2 FQNEAQ, per germline (reference sequence). The CDR3 sequence: CASSSKDPNQPQHF. DNA for the CDR3: TGTGCCAGCAGCTCCAAGGACCCCAATCAGCCCCAGCATTTT. The complete variable domain, with remaining parts taken from reference TRBV7-9 and TRBJ1-5, reads DTGVSQNPRHKITKRGQNVTFRCDPISEHNRLYWYRQTLGQGPEFLTYFQNEAQLEKSRLLSDRFSAERPKGSFSTLEIQRTEQGDSAMYLCASSSKDPNQPQHFGDGTRLSIL.